These 20 T cell receptor beta chains share one sample of origin, sequenced in a study of CD8+CD57+ T cells in acquired aplastic anemia. Profiles of TCR beta VDJ and CDR3 were generated from a genomic DNA template. MiXCR, run by TCRdb on the reads, gives a single entry per CDR3 protein. The sample lists under 350,000 distinct CDR3 sequences; 55% to 60% were seen once. Sample: sorted CD4+, CD8+, or CD8+CD57+ T cells (not recorded which) from PBMCs. All receptors come from a human donor with severe aplastic anemia or a healthy control (not recorded which).

For this clonotype: A read error is likely, as this CDR3 ends without the conserved phenylalanine or tryptophan. The chain couples TRBV7-9 to TRBJ1-5; D unclear. From germline, CDR1 is SEHNR and CDR2 FQNEAQ (reference sequence). Trimming cost V 1 base and J 6 bases, with 7 bases left between them. This CDR3 has 13 residues. The CDR3 nucleotides read TGTGCCAGCAGCTTAGGCCAGAGTCAGCCCCAGCATCTT. It specifies CASSLGQSQPQHL.

This clonotype was observed many times. V is TRBV7-3 and J is TRBJ2-7, with 7 bases that match TRBD1. V trimming: 5 bases; J trimming: 0 bases; junction bases outside the gene matches: 16. The CDR3 totals 18 residues. Germline lookup yields CDR1 SGHTA and CDR2 FQGTGA. In DNA, the CDR3 is TGTGCCAGCAGCAGCATCCCGGGACAGAGGTTTAGCTCCTACGAGCAGTACTTC. This gives the protein CASSSIPGQRFSSYEQYF.

The rearrangement joins TRBV20-1 to TRBJ1-1; the D is unclear. The CDR3 consists of 11 residues. Germline V gene lookup returns CDR1 DFQATT and CDR2 SNEGSKA (reference sequence). V lost 3 bases to trimming and J lost 6 bases, with 8 bases between them. The DNA of the CDR3 is TGCAGTGCTAGGTTGGGCCCTGAAGCTTTCTTT. This sequence encodes CSARLGPEAFF.

V and J are TRBV20-1 and TRBJ2-7, with D possibly called TRBD1 or TRBD2 (5 bases each). The V gene's germline CDR1 is DFQATT and CDR2 SNEGSKA (reference sequence). The V end lost 5 bases, the J end lost 4 bases, and 12 bases lay between the germline ends. The CDR3 totals 12 residues. CDR3: CSAVLGTYEQYF. DNA for the CDR3: TGCAGTGCTGTCCTCGGGACGTACGAGCAGTACTTC.

This clonotype was picked up one time. The chain links TRBV19 to TRBJ1-5; the D gene is possibly TRBD1 (5 bases). Germline V gene data show CDR1 as LNHDA and CDR2 as SQIVND (reference sequence). V was clipped by 9 bases and J by 4 bases, with 13 bases between them. This CDR3 contains 13 residues. DNA for the CDR3: TGTGCCAGCCAGATTAAGGGGAATCAGCCCCAGCATTTT. Protein sequence: CASQIKGNQPQHF.

The chain uses TRBV5-5 and TRBJ2-5, with TRBD1 matching over 10 bases. The germline V gene has CDR1 SGHKS and CDR2 YYEKEE (reference sequence). The CDR3 contains 16 residues. The CDR3 here is CAGSLPTGTGVETQYF. The CDR3 DNA is TGTGCAGGCAGCTTACCTACCGGGACAGGGGTTGAGACCCAGTACTTC. Looking up the rest from reference TRBV5-5 and TRBJ2-5 gives the full variable domain: DAGVTQSPTHLIKTRGQQVTLRCSPISGHKSVSWYQQVLGQGPQFIFQYYEKEERGRGNFPDRFSARQFPNYSSELNVNALLLGDSALYLCAGSLPTGTGVETQYFGPGTRLLVL.

Concerning this clonotype itself: One end of the junction varies from germline; a read error may be responsible. J is TRBJ1-3 and V is TRBV11-2; 9 bases agree with TRBD1. This CDR3 has 15 amino acids. From germline, CDR1 is SGHAT and CDR2 FQNNGV. The CDR3 sequence: CASSPTGGTGNTIYF. The CDR3, as DNA: TGCGCCAGCAGCCCGACAGGGGGGACTGGAAACACCATATATTTT.

The V call is TRBV27, the J call TRBJ2-7; D is ambiguous. CDR1 and CDR2 from the germline V gene are MNHEY and SMNVEV (reference sequence). The CDR3 has 10 residues. The germline V and J ends were trimmed by 8 bases and 4 bases, with 6 bases remaining between them. The DNA for the CDR3 is TGTGCCAGCGGGTTGTACGAGCAGTACTTC. Protein: CASGLYEQYF.

This clonotype was detected many times. The chain links TRBV7-8 to TRBJ1-4, with D unresolved. The germline V and J ends were trimmed by 3 bases and 8 bases, with 13 bases remaining between them. The CDR3 covers 14 residues. CDR1 is SGHVS, CDR2 FQNEAQ, per germline. The CDR3 sequence: CASSLFASGEKLFF. CDR3 DNA: TGTGCCAGCAGCTTGTTTGCGTCCGGGGAAAAACTGTTTTTT.

The gene calls are TRBV2 and TRBJ1-2, with TRBD1 as a possible D gene (5 bases). This CDR3 is built from 15 residues. Germline CDR1 reads SNHLY; CDR2 reads FYNNEI. The V gene lost 6 bases and the J gene lost 7 bases, with 21 bases spanning the gap. CDR3 DNA sequence: TGTGCCAGCAGCTCCGAATCCATTCTCGGGGGTGGCTACACCTTC. Translating it yields CASSSESILGGGYTF.

V is TRBV7-3 and J is TRBJ2-3; D is uncertain. The CDR3 is 13 amino acids. Germline V gives CDR1 SGHTA, CDR2 FQGTGA. V lost 4 bases to trimming and J lost 3 bases, with 8 bases between them. CDR3 region: CASSSPATDTQYF. As DNA, the CDR3 is TGTGCCAGCAGCTCCCCGGCGACAGATACGCAGTATTTT. Drawing the rest from reference TRBV7-3 and TRBJ2-3, the complete variable domain is GAGVSQTPSNKVTEKGKYVELRCDPISGHTALYWYRQSLGQGPEFLIYFQGTGAADDSGLPNDRFFAVRPEGSVSTLKIQRTERGDSAVYLCASSSPATDTQYFGPGTRLTVL.

This clonotype came up many times. The chain has TRBV7-3 and TRBJ2-7; D not certain. V lost 5 bases and J lost 0, with 11 bases in between. The CDR3 is 14 residues long. In germline, CDR1 is SGHTA, CDR2 FQGTGA. The CDR3 DNA sequence: TGTGCCAGCAGCCCGGACGGAAGCTCCTACGAGCAGTACTTC. Its protein product is CASSPDGSSYEQYF.

The CDR3, as DNA: TGTGCCAGCAGTGGTGGACAGGGTCTGTGGAATGAGCAGTTCTTC. Its translation: CASSGGQGLWNEQFF. The V gene is TRBV2, the J gene TRBJ2-1; 8 bases map to TRBD1. The CDR3 consists of 15 residues. V was pared by 4 bases and J by 7 bases, with 9 bases of the junction left unmatched. Per germline, CDR1 SNHLY and CDR2 FYNNEI. Looking up the rest from reference TRBV2 and TRBJ2-1 gives the full variable domain: EPEVTQTPSHQVTQMGQEVILRCVPISNHLYFYWYRQILGQKVEFLVSFYNNEISEKSEIFDDQFSVERPDGSNFTLKIRSTKLEDSAMYFCASSGGQGLWNEQFFGPGTRLTVL.

Note on this clonotype: This may be a read error, as it is one base from a much larger clone. The chain recombines TRBV25-1 with TRBJ1-2; no reliable D call. Trimming shortened V by 3 bases and J by 4 bases, and 3 bases separated the two germline ends. The CDR3 is made up of 11 amino acids. CDR1 and CDR2 (germline): MGHDK, SYGVNS. CDR3: CASSDGYGYTF. The CDR3 DNA follows: TGTGCCAGCAGTGATGGCTATGGCTACACCTTC.

CDR3 region: CASSPGGYNQPQHF. The CDR3 DNA reads TGTGCCAGTAGTCCTGGGGGTTACAATCAGCCCCAGCATTTT. The V gene is TRBV19, the J gene TRBJ1-5; possibly TRBD1 for D (5 bases). The germline gives CDR1 LNHDA, CDR2 SQIVND (reference sequence). Trimming shortened V by 5 bases and J by 3 bases, and 11 bases separated the two germline ends. The CDR3 is 14 residues long.

The chain has TRBV20-1 and TRBJ1-5, with D possibly matching TRBD1 (5 bases). The CDR3 contains 12 residues. Germline assignment: CDR1 DFQATT and CDR2 SNEGSKA (reference sequence). The CDR3 is CSAETTEGSQHF. The CDR3 coding sequence is TGCAGCGCTGAAACGACAGAGGGGTCCCAGCATTTT.

This clonotype was found once. The CDR3 loop is CASSLTGGGDTEAFF. The DNA for the CDR3 is TGTGCCAGCAGCTTAACTGGGGGTGGTGACACTGAAGCTTTCTTT. This chain connects TRBV7-2 to TRBJ1-1, with D possibly being TRBD1 (5 bases). CDR3 size: 15 residues. Germline V lookup: CDR1 SGHTA, CDR2 FQGNSA. Deletions cut 2 bases from V and 3 bases from J, with 13 bases between.

This clonotype was seen just once. The junction does not match germline at one end; this may be a read error. The V call is TRBV15, the J call TRBJ1-1; D may be TRBD1 (6 bases). The CDR3 spans 15 residues. In germline, CDR1 is LNHNV, CDR2 YYDKDF (reference sequence). The CDR3 protein is CATSEQGAGNTEASF. The CDR3 bases are TGTGCCACCAGTGAACAGGGTGCGGGGAACACTGAAGCTTCCTTT.

The rearrangement joins TRBV10-3 to TRBJ2-1, with TRBD2 matching 11 bases. CDR3 length: 15 residues. Germline V gives CDR1 ENHRY, CDR2 SYGVKD. V shed 7 bases and J 6 bases; nucleotides not matched to a gene: 8. The CDR3 loop is CAINGGTSGRNEQFF. The CDR3 DNA reads TGTGCCATCAACGGTGGGACTAGCGGCCGCAATGAGCAGTTCTTC.

Note on this clonotype: Likely a read error: the CDR3 ends without its conserved phenylalanine or tryptophan. The gene calls are TRBV7-9 and TRBJ1-1; D is undetermined. From germline, CDR1 is SEHNR and CDR2 FQNEAQ (reference sequence). The CDR3 contains 14 residues. V gave up 0 bases and J gave up 0 bases, with 5 bases separating them. This chain's CDR3 is CASSLASLNTEAFS. The CDR3 DNA reads TGTGCCAGCAGCTTAGCCAGCCTGAACACTGAAGCTTTCTCT.